Sequencing of this T cell receptor beta chain was carried out in a study of shared clonotypes between healthy human individuals. The V segment lost 5 bases and the J segment 1 base; nucleotides outside the gene matches: 6. CDR1 SEHNR and CDR2 FQNEAQ come from the germline V gene (reference sequence). This CDR3 spans 15 amino acids. The data were produced by immunoSEQ multiplex PCR, yet TCRdb's version contains in-frame clones alone and is incomplete. Found here are about 1.1 million clones, around three quarters of them singletons; the top ten hold more than 0.55%. Partitioning of CD4+ cells yielded a CD45RA+ naive subset and a CD45RA-negative memory subset. In its sample, this clone was seen a few times.

The chain uses TRBV7-9 and TRBJ1-1; the match to TRBD1 covers 8 bases. The sample taken for sequencing was memory CD4+ T cells from PBMCs. Subset indicated: CD45RA-negative fraction. The clonotype comes from a man aged 18 to 30 in good health. Some clones in this sample may be carry-over from other donors' samples. Written as DNA, the CDR3 is TGTGCCAGCAGCCTTCGACAGGGGCCGAACACTGAAGCTTTCTTT. Amino acids: CASSLRQGPNTEAFF.